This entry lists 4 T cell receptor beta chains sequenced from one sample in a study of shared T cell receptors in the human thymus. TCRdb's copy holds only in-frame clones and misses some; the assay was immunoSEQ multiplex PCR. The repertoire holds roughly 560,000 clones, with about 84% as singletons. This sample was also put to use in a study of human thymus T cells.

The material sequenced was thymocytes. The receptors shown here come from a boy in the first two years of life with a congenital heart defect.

CDR3 coding DNA: TGTGCTAGTGGTTTGGCCCGGGACAGGATGAACACCGGGGAGCTGTTTTTT. This gives the protein CASGLARDRMNTGELFF. The chain is built from TRBV12-5 and TRBJ2-2; 8 nucleotides agree with TRBD1. V gave up 1 base and J gave up 1 base; unmatched junction bases: 5. Germline V lookup: CDR1 LGHNT, CDR2 FRNRAP. This CDR3 contains 17 residues.

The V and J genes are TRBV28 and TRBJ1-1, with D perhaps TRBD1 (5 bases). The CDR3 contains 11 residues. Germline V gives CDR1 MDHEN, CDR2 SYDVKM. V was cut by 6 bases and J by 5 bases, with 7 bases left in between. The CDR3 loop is CASRRGTEAFF. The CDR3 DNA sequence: TGTGCCAGCAGACGGGGGACTGAAGCTTTCTTT.

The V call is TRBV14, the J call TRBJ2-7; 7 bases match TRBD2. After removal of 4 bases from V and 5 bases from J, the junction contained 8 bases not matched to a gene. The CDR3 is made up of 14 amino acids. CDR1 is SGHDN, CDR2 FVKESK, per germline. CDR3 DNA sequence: TGTGCCAGCAGCCTCGGACTAGTCCAAGACGAGCAGTACTTC. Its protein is CASSLGLVQDEQYF.

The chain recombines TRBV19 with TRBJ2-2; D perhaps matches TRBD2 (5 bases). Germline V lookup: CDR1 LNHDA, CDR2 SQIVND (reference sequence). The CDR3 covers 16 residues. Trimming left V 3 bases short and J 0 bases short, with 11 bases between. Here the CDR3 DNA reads TGTGCCAGTAGTATCCGGACTGAAACGAACACCGGGGAGCTGTTTTTT. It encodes CASSIRTETNTGELFF.